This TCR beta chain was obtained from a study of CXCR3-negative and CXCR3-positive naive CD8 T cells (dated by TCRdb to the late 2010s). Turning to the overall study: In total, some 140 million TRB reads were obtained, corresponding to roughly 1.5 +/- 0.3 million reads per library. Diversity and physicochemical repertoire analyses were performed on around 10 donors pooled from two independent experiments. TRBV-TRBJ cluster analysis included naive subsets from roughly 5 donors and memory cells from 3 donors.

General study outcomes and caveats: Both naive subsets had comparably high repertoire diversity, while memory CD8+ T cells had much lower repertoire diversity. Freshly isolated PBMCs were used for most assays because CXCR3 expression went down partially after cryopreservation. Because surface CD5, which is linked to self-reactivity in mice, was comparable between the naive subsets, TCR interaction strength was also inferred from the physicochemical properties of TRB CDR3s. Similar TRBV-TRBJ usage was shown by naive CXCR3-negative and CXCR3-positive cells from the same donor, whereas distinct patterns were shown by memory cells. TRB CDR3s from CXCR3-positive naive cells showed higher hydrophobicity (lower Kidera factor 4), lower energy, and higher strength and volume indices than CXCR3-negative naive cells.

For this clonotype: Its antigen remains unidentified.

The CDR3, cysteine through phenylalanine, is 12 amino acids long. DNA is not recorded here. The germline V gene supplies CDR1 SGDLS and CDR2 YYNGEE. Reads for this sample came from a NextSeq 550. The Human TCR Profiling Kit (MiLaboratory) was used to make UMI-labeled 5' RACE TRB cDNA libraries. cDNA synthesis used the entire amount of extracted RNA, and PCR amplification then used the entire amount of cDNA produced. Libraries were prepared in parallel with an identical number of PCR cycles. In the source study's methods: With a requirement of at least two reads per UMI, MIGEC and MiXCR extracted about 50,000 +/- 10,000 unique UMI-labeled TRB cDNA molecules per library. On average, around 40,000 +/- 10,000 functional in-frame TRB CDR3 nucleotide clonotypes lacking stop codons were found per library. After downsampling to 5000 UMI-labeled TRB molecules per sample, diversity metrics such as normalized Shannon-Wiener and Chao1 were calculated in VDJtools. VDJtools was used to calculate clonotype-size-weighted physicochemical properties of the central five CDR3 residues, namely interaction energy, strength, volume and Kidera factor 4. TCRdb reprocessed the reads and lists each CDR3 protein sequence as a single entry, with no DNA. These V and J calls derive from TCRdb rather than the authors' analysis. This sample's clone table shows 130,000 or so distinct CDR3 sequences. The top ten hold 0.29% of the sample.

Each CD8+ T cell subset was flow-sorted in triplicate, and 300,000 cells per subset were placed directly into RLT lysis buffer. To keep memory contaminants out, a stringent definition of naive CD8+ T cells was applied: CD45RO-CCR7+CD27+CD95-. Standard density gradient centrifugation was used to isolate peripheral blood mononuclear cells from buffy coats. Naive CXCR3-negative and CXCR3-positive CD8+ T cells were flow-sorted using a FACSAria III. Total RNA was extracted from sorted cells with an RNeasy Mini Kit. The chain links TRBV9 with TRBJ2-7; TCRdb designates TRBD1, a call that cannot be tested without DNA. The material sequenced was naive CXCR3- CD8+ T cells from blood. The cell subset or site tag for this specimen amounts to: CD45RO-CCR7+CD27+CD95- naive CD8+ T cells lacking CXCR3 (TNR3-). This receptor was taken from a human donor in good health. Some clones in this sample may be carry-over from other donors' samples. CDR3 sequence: CASSDTGYEQYF.